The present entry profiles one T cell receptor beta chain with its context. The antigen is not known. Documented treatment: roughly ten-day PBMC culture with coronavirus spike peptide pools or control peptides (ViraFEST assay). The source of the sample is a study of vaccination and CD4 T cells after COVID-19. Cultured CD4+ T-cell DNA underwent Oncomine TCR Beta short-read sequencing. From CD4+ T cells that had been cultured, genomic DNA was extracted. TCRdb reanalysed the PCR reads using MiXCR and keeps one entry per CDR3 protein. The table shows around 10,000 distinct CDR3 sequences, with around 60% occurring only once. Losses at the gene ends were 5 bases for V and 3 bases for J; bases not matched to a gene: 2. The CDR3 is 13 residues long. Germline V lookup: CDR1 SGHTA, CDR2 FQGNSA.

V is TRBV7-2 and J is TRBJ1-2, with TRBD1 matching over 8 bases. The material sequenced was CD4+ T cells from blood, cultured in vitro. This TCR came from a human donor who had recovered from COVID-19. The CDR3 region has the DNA TGTGCCAGCAGCCAGGGGGCATACTATGGCTACACCTTC. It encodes CASSQGAYYGYTF. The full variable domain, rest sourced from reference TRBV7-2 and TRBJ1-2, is GAGVSQSPSNKVTEKGKDVELRCDPISGHTALYWYRQSLGQGLEFLIYFQGNSAPDKSGLPSDRFSAERTGGSVSTLTIQRTQQEDSAVYLCASSQGAYYGYTFGSGTRLTVV.